Presented here are 15 T cell receptor beta chains from one specimen sequenced in a study of beta chain features in type 1 diabetes. The entirety of the isolated RNA underwent reverse transcription, so expressed TCRB transcripts were sequenced. Profiled with immunoSEQ multiplex PCR; TCRdb holds only in-frame clones, not every one. Among roughly 50,000 clones listed, around 53% were seen once. No cognate antigen is known for these TCRs. The study's findings and limits: In every one of the four CD4+ subsets, TCRB CDR3s were moderately but significantly shorter in Type 1 diabetes patients.

Source material: Tregs from blood. The receptor source for this set is a woman aged 40 to 55 with type 1 diabetes.

The CDR3 region is CASSPRTGGYEQYF. CDR3 sequence (DNA): TGTGCCAGCAGCCCGAGGACAGGGGGTTACGAGCAGTACTTC. V and J are TRBV9 and TRBJ2-5; TRBD1 matches at 10 bases. TRBJ2-7 matches the DNA end more closely, so the J call is doubtful. CDR3 length: 14 residues. Per germline, CDR1 SGDLS and CDR2 YYNGEE.

This sequence joins TRBV7-2 and TRBJ2-5; 8 bases agree with TRBD2. This CDR3 is 17 amino acids long. Looked up from germline, CDR1 is SGHTA and CDR2 is FQGNSA. The V gene end was trimmed by 1 base and the J gene end by 0 bases; junction bases not matched to a gene: 7. DNA for the CDR3: TGTGCCAGCAGCTTAGGGGTTAGCGGGAAGTACCAAGAGACCCAGTACTTC. Its protein product is CASSLGVSGKYQETQYF.

This clone came up once. V and J are TRBV18 and TRBJ2-7; 10 bases are shared with TRBD2. V lost 0 bases and J lost 1; bases outside the gene matches: 3. Germline loops: CDR1 KGHSH, CDR2 LQKENI. The CDR3 sequence is 16 residues long. Here the CDR3 DNA reads TGTGCCAGCTCACCACCGACTAGCGGGTTATCCTACGAGCAGTACTTC. It is translated as CASSPPTSGLSYEQYF.

This clone was observed once. The chain couples TRBV6-1 to TRBJ2-7; D is unclear. Germline V gene sequence: CDR1 MNHNS, CDR2 SASEGT. The CDR3 covers 11 residues. The V and J ends lost 4 bases and 2 bases respectively, with 3 bases between them. The CDR3 nucleotides are TGTGCCAGCAGTGGCGCCTACGAGCAGTACTTC. Its translation is CASSGAYEQYF.

The genes are TRBV11-2 and TRBJ2-7, with D possibly TRBD2 on 6 matching bases. The CDR3 covers 13 residues. Germline V gene data show CDR1 as SGHAT and CDR2 as FQNNGV. Trimming pared 5 bases from V and 7 bases from J, leaving 15 bases between. The CDR3, as DNA: TGTGCCAGCAGCCCCGGGACTTCGGATGAGCAGTACTTC. Amino acid sequence: CASSPGTSDEQYF.

This clone appeared a few times. Other DNA sequences of this sample code for an identical CDR3. This chain joins TRBV7-2 and TRBJ2-5, with D possibly being TRBD1 (5 bases). Looked up from germline, CDR1 is SGHTA and CDR2 is FQGNSA. The germline V and J ends were trimmed by 2 bases and 4 bases, with 11 bases remaining between them. The CDR3 covers 14 residues. CDR3 protein: CASSLIRGGETQYF. The CDR3 nucleotides read TGTGCCAGCAGCTTAATTAGGGGCGGAGAGACCCAGTACTTC.

The gene calls are TRBV27 and TRBJ1-4, with 7 bases aligning to TRBD1. Germline values: CDR1 MNHEY, CDR2 SMNVEV (reference sequence). The J segment lost 0 bases and the V segment lost 5 bases, leaving 15 bases of the junction unmatched. The CDR3 runs 19 residues. The CDR3 coding sequence is TGTGCCAGCAGTCTTTCGTCTCAGGGGGTCGGGGCAACTAATGAAAAACTGTTTTTT. This encodes CASSLSSQGVGATNEKLFF.

CDR3 residues: CSVASGLAGGETQYF. For the CDR3, the DNA is TGCAGCGTGGCCTCAGGGCTAGCGGGAGGAGAGACCCAGTACTTC. V gene TRBV29-1 combines with J gene TRBJ2-5; 11 bases agree with TRBD2. The CDR3 is 15 amino acids. Germline CDR1 is SQVTM and CDR2 is ANQGSEA. Trimming removed 6 bases from V and 4 bases from J; junction bases left unmatched: 10.

The chain is built from TRBV7-7 and TRBJ2-3, with 9 bases matching TRBD2. Germline V CDR1 and CDR2: SSHAT, FNYEAQ (reference sequence). The CDR3 loop spans 16 amino acids. The V and J ends lost 2 bases and 4 bases, in that order; junction bases with no gene match: 7. CDR3: CASSLQGAGGPDTQYF. For the CDR3, the DNA is TGTGCCAGCAGCTTACAAGGGGCGGGAGGGCCAGATACGCAGTATTTT.

The chain carries TRBV5-1 and TRBJ2-7, with TRBD1 matching 7 bases. V lost 4 bases, J lost 3 bases, and 10 bases stayed unmatched. The CDR3 is 15 amino acids. CDR1 SGHRS and CDR2 YFSETQ come from the germline V gene. CDR3 coding DNA: TGCGCCAGCAGCCCTCCCAGGGGGTTCTACTACGAGCAGTACTTC. Amino acid sequence: CASSPPRGFYYEQYF.

This chain uses TRBV7-8 with TRBJ1-4; TRBD1 is a possible D gene (5 bases). Germline CDR1 and CDR2: SGHVS and FQNEAQ. Trimming pared 2 bases from V and 7 bases from J, leaving 11 bases between. The CDR3 consists of 14 residues. The CDR3 here is CASSLWGGSEKLFF. CDR3 bases: TGTGCCAGCAGCTTATGGGGGGGGAGTGAAAAACTGTTTTTT.

This clone was detected only once. The chain couples TRBV7-9 to TRBJ1-4; D remains ambiguous. This CDR3 is 12 amino acids long. Germline V gene sequence: CDR1 SEHNR, CDR2 FQNEAQ (reference sequence). V was clipped by 5 bases and J by 8 bases, with 9 bases between them. Here the CDR3 reads CASSVWREKLFF. In nucleotides, the CDR3 is TGTGCCAGCAGCGTCTGGAGGGAAAAACTGTTTTTT. Full variable domain (rest looked up from reference TRBV7-9 and TRBJ1-4): DTGVSQNPRHKITKRGQNVTFRCDPISEHNRLYWYRQTLGQGPEFLTYFQNEAQLEKSRLLSDRFSAERPKGSFSTLEIQRTEQGDSAMYLCASSVWREKLFFGSGTQLSVL.

The chain combines TRBV18 with TRBJ1-1; maybe TRBD1 (5 bases). CDR1 is KGHSH, CDR2 LQKENI, per germline. V gave up 3 bases and J gave up 5 bases, with 13 bases separating them. The CDR3 contains 14 residues. CDR3 DNA: TGTGCCAGCTCACCGTTGGGGAGGGGAACTGAAGCTTTCTTT. It codes for CASSPLGRGTEAFF.

The chain has TRBV7-2 and TRBJ1-2; perhaps TRBD1 as D (5 bases). The germline gives CDR1 SGHTA, CDR2 FQGNSA. The CDR3 consists of 13 residues. V lost 5 bases and J lost 4, with 11 bases in between. CDR3 sequence (DNA): TGTGCCAGCAGCCAAAGACAGTCCTATGGCTACACCTTC. Translation: CASSQRQSYGYTF.

CDR3 region: CAISSDSSYEQYF. CDR3 DNA: TGTGCCATCAGTTCGGACAGCTCCTACGAGCAGTACTTC. This chain connects TRBV10-3 to TRBJ2-7, with D possibly being TRBD1 (6 bases). Trimming removed 5 bases at V and 0 bases at J, with 8 bases between. Per germline, CDR1 ENHRY and CDR2 SYGVKD. The CDR3 length is 13 residues.